Listed below are T cell receptor beta chains from one sample, sequenced in a study of shared clonotypes between healthy human individuals. Assay used: immunoSEQ multiplex PCR; TCRdb lists only in-frame clones, some missing. The table has over 950,000 clones, roughly 80% seen once. Material: memory CD4+ T cells from PBMCs. These receptors originate from a man aged 18 to 29 in good health. Some clones in this sample may be carry-over from other donors' samples. Both conserved end residues are part of each CDR3. A D gene is named only where the DNA matches it firmly. Size is omitted from some rows. Given values are once, few, many or a class for expanded clones.

j_call: TRBJ2-1
d_call: NA
v_call: TRBV30
clone_size: many
cdr3_nt: TGTGCCTGGAGCGCCACACGGGTGCGGAATGAGCAGTTCTTC
cdr3_aa: CAWSATRVRNEQFF

j_call: TRBJ2-6
d_call: NA
v_call: TRBV5-6
clone_size: NA
cdr3_nt: TGTGCCAGCAGCTTTTTTAATAGGGATCCCTCTGGGGCCAACGTCCTGACTTTC
cdr3_aa: CASSFFNRDPSGANVLTF

j_call: TRBJ1-2
d_call: NA
v_call: TRBV28
clone_size: NA
cdr3_nt: TGTGCCAGCAGTTTATTCGGGACACCCTACTATGGCTACACCTTC
cdr3_aa: CASSLFGTPYYGYTF

j_call: TRBJ2-5
d_call: TRBD1
v_call: TRBV2
clone_size: NA
cdr3_nt: TGTGCCAGCAGTCCTAATCTGGGACAGGCCCAAGAGACCCAGTACTTC
cdr3_aa: CASSPNLGQAQETQYF

j_call: TRBJ2-5
d_call: NA
v_call: TRBV29-1
clone_size: NA
cdr3_nt: TGCAGCGTTGGGGGGGCGGAGACCCAGTACTTC
cdr3_aa: CSVGGAETQYF

j_call: TRBJ1-2
d_call: NA
v_call: TRBV6-5
clone_size: NA
cdr3_nt: TGTGCCAGCAGTACCGGGAACGGAGGGGCCTATGGCTACACCTTC
cdr3_aa: CASSTGNGGAYGYTF

j_call: TRBJ1-5
d_call: NA
v_call: TRBV7-2
clone_size: NA
cdr3_nt: TGTGCCAGCAGCTTAGGAGGGACCTGGAGTCAGCCCCAGCATTTT
cdr3_aa: CASSLGGTWSQPQHF

j_call: TRBJ1-5
d_call: NA
v_call: TRBV7-2
clone_size: NA
cdr3_nt: TGTGCCAGCAGCACCGAGGCAGGGGTAGGGCAGCCCCAGCATTTT
cdr3_aa: CASSTEAGVGQPQHF

j_call: TRBJ2-2
d_call: NA
v_call: TRBV5-1
clone_size: NA
cdr3_nt: TGCGCCAGCAGCTTGGGGAGCCATAGTACCGGGGAGCTGTTTTTT
cdr3_aa: CASSLGSHSTGELFF

j_call: TRBJ2-5
d_call: TRBD2
v_call: TRBV5-1
clone_size: NA
cdr3_nt: TGCGCCAGCAGCTTGGTGGCGGGGGTAGTAGAGACCCAGTACTTC
cdr3_aa: CASSLVAGVVETQYF

j_call: TRBJ2-1
d_call: TRBD2
v_call: TRBV9
clone_size: NA
cdr3_nt: TGTGCCAGCAGCCCGACAGTAGCGGGAGGAACGAATGAGCAGTTCTTC
cdr3_aa: CASSPTVAGGTNEQFF

j_call: TRBJ1-2
d_call: NA
v_call: TRBV30
clone_size: NA
cdr3_nt: TGTGCCTGGAGTTTCCGACCCGGCTATGGCTACACCTTC
cdr3_aa: CAWSFRPGYGYTF

j_call: TRBJ1-5
d_call: NA
v_call: TRBV9
clone_size: NA
cdr3_nt: TGTGCCAGCAGCGTAGGAGGTGATAGCAATCAGCCCCAGCATTTT
cdr3_aa: CASSVGGDSNQPQHF

j_call: TRBJ2-3
d_call: NA
v_call: TRBV28
clone_size: NA
cdr3_nt: TGTGCCAGCAGTCTGAGGGAGACAGGCTACACAGATACGCAGTATTTT
cdr3_aa: CASSLRETGYTDTQYF

j_call: TRBJ2-2
d_call: TRBD2
v_call: TRBV5-1
clone_size: once
cdr3_nt: TGCGCCAGCAGCCTAAGCGGGAGAGGGACCGGGGAGCTGTTTTTT
cdr3_aa: CASSLSGRGTGELFF

j_call: TRBJ1-5
d_call: NA
v_call: TRBV28
clone_size: NA
cdr3_nt: TGTGCCAGCAGTTTAGGAGGGCCGAGCAATCAGCCCCAGCATTTT
cdr3_aa: CASSLGGPSNQPQHF

j_call: TRBJ1-5
d_call: NA
v_call: TRBV11-3
clone_size: NA
cdr3_nt: TGTGCCAGCAGCTCCAACCCCGACAGGCCGTCTAATCAGCCCCAGCATTTT
cdr3_aa: CASSSNPDRPSNQPQHF

j_call: TRBJ2-1
d_call: TRBD2
v_call: TRBV7-9
clone_size: many
cdr3_nt: TGTGCCAGCAGCTGGAGACGAGGACTAGCGGGAGGTGGGCGCAATGAGCAGTTCTTC
cdr3_aa: CASSWRRGLAGGGRNEQFF

j_call: TRBJ2-7
d_call: NA
v_call: TRBV30
clone_size: NA
cdr3_nt: TGTGCCTGGAGTGATGGTTCGAACTACGAGCAGTACTTC
cdr3_aa: CAWSDGSNYEQYF

j_call: TRBJ2-7
d_call: NA
v_call: TRBV21-1
clone_size: once
cdr3_nt: TGTGCCAGCAGCTGCCAACGGACAGGCGAAACCTACGAGCAGTACTTC
cdr3_aa: CASSCQRTGETYEQYF

j_call: TRBJ2-3
d_call: TRBD1
v_call: TRBV5-1
clone_size: NA
cdr3_nt: TGCGCCAGCAGCCGACAGGGGGGCACGGGAGATACGCAGTATTTT
cdr3_aa: CASSRQGGTGDTQYF

j_call: TRBJ1-1
d_call: TRBD1
v_call: TRBV23-1
clone_size: NA
cdr3_nt: TGCGCCAGCAGTCCCTCACCTCGCCGAGACAGGGGGCAGTCGAGGGCGCGTAAAACTGAAGCTTTCTTT
cdr3_aa: CASSPSPRRDRGQSRARKTEAFF

j_call: TRBJ2-7
d_call: NA
v_call: TRBV28
clone_size: NA
cdr3_nt: TGTGCCAGCAGTTTATTCGGGAGATCATACGAGCAGTACTTC
cdr3_aa: CASSLFGRSYEQYF

j_call: TRBJ2-7
d_call: TRBD2
v_call: TRBV5-1
clone_size: NA
cdr3_nt: TGCGCCAGCAGCCACGGACTAGCGGGCAACTACGAGCAGTACTTC
cdr3_aa: CASSHGLAGNYEQYF

j_call: TRBJ2-1
d_call: TRBD2
v_call: TRBV6-6
clone_size: NA
cdr3_nt: TGTGCCAGCAGACTATCTTGGACTAGCGGGAGAGGCGAGCAGTTCTTC
cdr3_aa: CASRLSWTSGRGEQFF

j_call: TRBJ2-1
d_call: TRBD2
v_call: TRBV16
clone_size: once
cdr3_nt: TGTGCCAGCAGCCAATCTGGGGCTAGCGGGGGTAATGAGCAGTTCTTC
cdr3_aa: CASSQSGASGGNEQFF

j_call: TRBJ1-3
d_call: TRBD1
v_call: TRBV28
clone_size: NA
cdr3_nt: TGTGCCAGCAGCTCCTACAGGGGGAAATCTGGAAACACCATATATTTT
cdr3_aa: CASSSYRGKSGNTIYF

j_call: TRBJ2-7
d_call: NA
v_call: TRBV12-5
clone_size: NA
cdr3_nt: TGTGCTAGTGGATCAGGGTGGGACGAGCAGTACTTC
cdr3_aa: CASGSGWDEQYF

j_call: TRBJ1-4
d_call: NA
v_call: TRBV29-1
clone_size: NA
cdr3_nt: TGCAGCGTGGGACGTAGGGGTGAAAAACTGTTTTTT
cdr3_aa: CSVGRRGEKLFF